The entry below describes one T cell receptor (beta chain). Its binding antigen is unknown. No much larger clonotype is one base removed from it; base qualities were not supplied. This sample was taken from a study of blood T cell repertoires in COVID-19 (TCRdb year 2020). Concerning the study at large: Samples from collaborators originated in the United States, Italy and Spain and spanned both the acute and convalescent phases of COVID-19. The sample metadata nearly always contained a de-identified subject ID, COVID-19 status, age in years and sex. The prospective study material was composed of cDNA or gDNA derived from T cells, B-cell-depleted T cells, or PBMCs. A freely available public database, intended as a resource for researchers studying the immune response to SARS-CoV-2, is where the repertoires were released. The samples were drawn from two sources: the first 160 participants of the ongoing ImmuneRACE study, and approximately 1,300 subjects contributed by 6 global collaborators. Where available, HLA class I and class II types were obtained from metadata supplied by the sample provider rather than from assay-based typing. Deeply sampled blood TCRbeta repertoires from subjects exposed to, actively infected with, or recovered from COVID-19 were included in the dataset. Results and caveats for the whole study, not just this receptor: How much clinical and demographic metadata was included differed by source and by participant, and the metadata was provided uncurated.

For CDR1 and CDR2, the germline V gene (reference sequence) lists LNHDA and SQIVND. The CDR3, cysteine through phenylalanine, is 15 amino acids long. Of all the DNA, just the CDR3 is kept, 45 bases in frame from base 1. V loses 10 bases at its end and J loses 6 bases; junction bases beyond the gene matches: 10. TCRbeta CDR3 regions were amplified from genomic DNA using the immunoSEQ Assay, a bias-controlled multiplex PCR. On the study's bioinformatics: The number of nucleated cells in each sample was estimated by amplification of reference gene primers within the assay. To quantify the absolute abundance of each unique TCRbeta CDR3 rearrangement, sequence reads were collapsed and filtered. For each sample, productive Simpson clonality was calculated by taking the square root of Simpson's diversity index across productive rearrangements. The immuneACCESS repertoire file appears here via TCRdb, limited to in-frame rearrangements. These files lack a portion of the clones; in checked studies, under half of the deficit traces to unresolved V genes, and the cause of the others is not known. V, J and clone size were drawn from that table, and D and trimming were deduced from the DNA. The sample table contains about 100,000 clones; only one count was recorded for around 90% of them. The top ten hold around 5% of the sample.

One collaborating source in Seattle enrolled patients while the patients were actively infected and followed the patients over time throughout the course of disease. The collaborating institutions used their own protocols to collect whole blood in K2EDTA tubes. For TCRbeta analysis, collaborators shipped samples as frozen whole blood, isolated PBMCs, or DNA extracted from either of those sample types. Sequencing was done on a sample of peripheral blood. The sequence came from a woman in her 50s with COVID-19, enrolled during active disease. The chain was built from TRBV19 and TRBJ1-5, and TRBD1 aligns with 12 junction nucleotides. The DNA sequence is TGTGCCACTAACGGTGGGACAGGGGGCGCTCAGCCCCAGCATTTT. Translated, it gives CATNGGTGGAQPQHF. The reference TRBV19 and TRBJ1-5 proteins fill in what lies around the CDR3, so the full variable domain reads DGGITQSPKYLFRKEGQNVTLSCEQNLNHDAMYWYRQDPGQGLRLIYYSQIVNDFQKGDIAEGYSVSREKKESFPLTVTSAQKNPTAFYLCATNGGTGGAQPQHFGDGTRLSIL.